Shown below are 8 T cell receptor beta chains from a single sample sequenced in a study of blood T cell repertoires in COVID-19. The method was immunoSEQ multiplex PCR; TCRdb's version includes in-frame clones alone and lacks a portion of them. Of 70,000 to 95,000 clones listed, approximately 88% were seen once; the top ten hold 2.5% to 3.5%. The material sequenced was peripheral blood. The receptors derive from a man aged 50-59 years with COVID-19, enrolled during active disease.

The chain combines TRBV6-6 with TRBJ1-5; TRBD1 agrees at 9 bases. Germline assignment: CDR1 MNHNY and CDR2 SVGAGI (reference sequence). The length of the CDR3 is 12 residues. Trimming took 8 bases from V and 7 from J; bases not matched to a gene: 3. The CDR3 DNA is TGTGCCAGCTGGACAGGGGACCAGCCCCAGCATTTT. Translation: CASWTGDQPQHF.

J is TRBJ1-1 and V is TRBV6-5, with 9 bases that match TRBD1. Germline V lookup: CDR1 MNHEY, CDR2 SVGAGI. The ends lost 2 bases at V and 12 bases at J; junction bases unmatched: 10. CDR3 length equals 14 residues. CDR3 region: CASSYHRDRAFTFF. The CDR3 nucleotides read TGTGCCAGCAGTTACCACCGGGACAGGGCCTTCACTTTCTTT.

V usage is TRBV9 and J usage is TRBJ2-2; 7 bases map to TRBD1. From germline, CDR1 is SGDLS and CDR2 YYNGEE. V was clipped by 0 bases and J by 6 bases; unmatched bases: 8. This CDR3 has 16 residues. The CDR3 nucleotides are TGTGCCAGCAGCGTAGAGGGCAGGGGGAGTGCCGGGGAGCTGTTTTTT. The encoded protein is CASSVEGRGSAGELFF.

The rearrangement uses TRBV15 and TRBJ1-1, with 7 bases fitting TRBD1. Losses at the gene ends were 5 bases for V and 2 bases for J; bases not matched to a gene: 5. CDR3 length: 14 amino acids. CDR1 is LNHNV and CDR2 is YYDKDF in the germline V gene (reference sequence). CDR3 DNA sequence: TGTGCCACCAGCGTGACAGGGTTTAACACTGAAGCTTTCTTT. Its translation: CATSVTGFNTEAFF. The variable domain in full, completed from reference TRBV15 and TRBJ1-1, reads DAMVIQNPRYQVTQFGKPVTLSCSQTLNHNVMYWYQQKSSQAPKLLFHYYDKDFNNEADTPDNFQSRRPNTSFCFLDIRSPGLGDTAMYLCATSVTGFNTEAFFGQGTRLTVV.

This rearrangement joins TRBV7-8 to TRBJ1-4, with 10 bases identical to TRBD1. V trimming: 5 bases; J trimming: 6 bases; junction bases outside the gene matches: 9. Germline V lookup: CDR1 SGHVS, CDR2 FQNEAQ. The CDR3 is made up of 16 amino acids. The CDR3 reads CASSPRGTGVYEKLFF. The CDR3, as DNA: TGTGCCAGCAGCCCCCGAGGGACAGGGGTTTATGAAAAACTGTTTTTT.

This rearrangement joins TRBV10-2 to TRBJ1-2, with 9 bases that match TRBD1. After removal of 2 bases from V and 8 bases from J, the junction contained 15 bases not matched to a gene. Germline CDR1 and CDR2: WSHSY and SAAADI. This CDR3 is built from 17 residues. The CDR3 is CASSEVRGQGRKKGYTF. The DNA for the CDR3 is TGCGCCAGCAGTGAGGTCAGGGGACAGGGAAGAAAGAAAGGCTACACCTTC.

The genes are TRBV7-9 and TRBJ2-5; a weak D match, TRBD2 (5 bases). The CDR3 consists of 13 residues. Trimming stripped 5 bases from V and 4 bases from J, with 11 bases between. Germline V gives CDR1 SEHNR, CDR2 FQNEAQ (reference sequence). This CDR3 reads CASSPKGAETQYF. Written as DNA, the CDR3 is TGTGCCAGCAGCCCCAAGGGAGCAGAGACCCAGTACTTC.

This sequence joins TRBV6-5 and TRBJ1-2, with 7 positions matching TRBD1. This CDR3 is built from 11 residues. Losses at the gene ends were 10 bases for V and 9 bases for J; bases not matched to a gene: 8. CDR1 and CDR2 from the germline V gene are MNHEY and SVGAGI. Here the CDR3 DNA reads TGTGCCACTCAACGACAGGGAAGCTACACCTTC. This encodes CATQRQGSYTF.